The clone carrying this T cell receptor (beta chain) has only a few counts. This CDR3 has 13 amino acids. V lost 4 bases and J lost 5; bases outside the gene matches: 4. TCRdb re-analysed the 5' RACE reads in MiXCR, keeping a single row per CDR3 protein. The sample has nearly 900,000 distinct CDR3 sequences; approximately 13% are singletons. The sample is drawn from a study of identical twins. These sequences were also reported in another study, on yellow fever vaccine responses in identical twins.

The V call is TRBV12-3 or TRBV12-4, the J call TRBJ1-1; TRBD1 aligns across 7 bases. Sequences were obtained from PBMCs. The TCR originated in a woman younger than 35 in good health. Here the CDR3 reads CASSSTGLTEAFF. CDR3 coding DNA: TGTGCCAGCAGTTCGACAGGGTTAACTGAAGCTTTCTTT.